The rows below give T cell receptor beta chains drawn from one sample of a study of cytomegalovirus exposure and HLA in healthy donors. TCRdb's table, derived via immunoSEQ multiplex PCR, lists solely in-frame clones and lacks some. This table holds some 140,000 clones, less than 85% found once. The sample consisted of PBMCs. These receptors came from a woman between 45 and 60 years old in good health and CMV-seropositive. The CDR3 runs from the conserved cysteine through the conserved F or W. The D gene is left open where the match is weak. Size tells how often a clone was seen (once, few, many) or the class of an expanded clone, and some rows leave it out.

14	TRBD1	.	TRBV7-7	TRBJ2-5	TGTGCTAGCAGCGGACAGGGCATGGGAGAGACCCAGTACTTC	CASSGQGMGETQYF
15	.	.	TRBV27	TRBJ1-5	TGTGCCAGCAGTTTAGGGACAACTAGCAATCAGCCCCAGCATTTT	CASSLGTTSNQPQHF
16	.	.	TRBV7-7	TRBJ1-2	TGTGCTAGCAGCTTAGTTGGGTATAGCGGGGAGAGGGGCTACACCTTC	CASSLVGYSGERGYTF
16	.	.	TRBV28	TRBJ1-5	TGTGCCAGCAGTCCCTGGGGGGGGGACAGCAATCAGCCCCAGCATTTT	CASSPWGGDSNQPQHF
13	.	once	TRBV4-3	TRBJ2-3	TGCGCCAGCAGCCAAGTTTCCGGAGATACGCAGTATTTT	CASSQVSGDTQYF
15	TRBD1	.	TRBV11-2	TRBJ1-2	TGTGCCAGCAGCGCCCCCAGGACAGGAGAATATGGCTACACCTTC	CASSAPRTGEYGYTF
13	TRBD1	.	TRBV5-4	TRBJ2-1	TGTGCCAGCAGCCTGGACAGGGGGAATGAGCAGTTCTTC	CASSLDRGNEQFF
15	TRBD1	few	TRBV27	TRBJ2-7	TGTGCCAGCAGTTTCGCCAACAGGGGGCCGTGGGAGCAGTACTTC	CASSFANRGPWEQYF
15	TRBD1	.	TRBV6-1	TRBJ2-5	TGTGCCAGCAGTGACGAGGGACAGCTTCAAGAGACCCAGTACTTC	CASSDEGQLQETQYF
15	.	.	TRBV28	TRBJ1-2	TGTGCCAGCAGTTTATACCCTCAGGGGAACTATGGCTACACCTTC	CASSLYPQGNYGYTF
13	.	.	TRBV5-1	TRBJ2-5	TGCGCCAGCAGCTTGGGAGGGGGAGAGACCCAGTACTTC	CASSLGGGETQYF
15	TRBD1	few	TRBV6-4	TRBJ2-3	TGTGCCAGCAGTGAAGGGACAGGGAGCACAGATACGCAGTATTTT	CASSEGTGSTDTQYF
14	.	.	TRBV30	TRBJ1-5	TGTGCCTGGAGTTCGTTGAGGAGCAATCAGCCCCAGCATTTT	CAWSSLRSNQPQHF
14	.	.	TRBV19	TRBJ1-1	TGTGCCAGTAGCTTCTTCACAGGGCACGCTGAAGCTTTCTTT	CASSFFTGHAEAFF
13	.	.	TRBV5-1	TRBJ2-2	TGCGCCAGCAGCTTCCTAGCTGCCGGGGAGCTGTTTTTT	CASSFLAAGELFF
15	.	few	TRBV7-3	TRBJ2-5	TGTGCCAGCAGCCCAATAGGGGGTTTGGCTGAGACCCAGTACTTC	CASSPIGGLAETQYF
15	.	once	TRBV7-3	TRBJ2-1	TGTGCCAGCAGCTTACAGGGAACCGATTACAATGAGCAGTTCTTC	CASSLQGTDYNEQFF
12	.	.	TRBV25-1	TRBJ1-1	TGTGCCAGCAGTCTATCGAACACTGAAGCTTTCTTT	CASSLSNTEAFF
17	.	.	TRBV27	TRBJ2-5	TGTGCCAGCAGTTTGACCCCCCTTGGACAGCGGCAAGAGACCCAGTACTTC	CASSLTPLGQRQETQYF
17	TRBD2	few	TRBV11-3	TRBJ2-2	TGTGCCAGCAGCTACTCTAGCGGGGGGACTTTTGCCGGGGAGCTGTTTTTT	CASSYSSGGTFAGELFF
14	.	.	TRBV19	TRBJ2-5	TGTGCCAGTAGTAGGGGGACATACCAAGAGACCCAGTACTTC	CASSRGTYQETQYF
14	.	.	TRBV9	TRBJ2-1	TGTGCCAGCAGCGGAGGAGACAGCTACAATGAGCAGTTCTTC	CASSGGDSYNEQFF
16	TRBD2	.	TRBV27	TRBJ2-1	TGTGCCAGCAGTTACTTCGGCGGGGGGGCAGTCGATGAGCAGTTCTTC	CASSYFGGGAVDEQFF
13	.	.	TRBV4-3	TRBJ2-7	TGCGCCAGCAGCCAAGATCGAGGAACTGAGCAGTACTTC	CASSQDRGTEQYF
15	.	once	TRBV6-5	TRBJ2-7	TGTGCCAGCAGACCCCTCACAGGGACCTCCTACGAGCAGTACTTC	CASRPLTGTSYEQYF
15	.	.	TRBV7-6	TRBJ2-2	TGTGCCAGCAGCCCAGGAGCAGGGCGGACCGGGGAGCTGTTTTTT	CASSPGAGRTGELFF
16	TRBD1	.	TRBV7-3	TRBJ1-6	TGTGCCAGCAGCTTATGGGCCGGGACAGAAAATTCACCCCTCCACTTT	CASSLWAGTENSPLHF
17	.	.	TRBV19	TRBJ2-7	TGTGCCAGTAGTATAGCCCCCCGGGGAGGGGGTGACTACGAGCAGTACTTC	CASSIAPRGGGDYEQYF
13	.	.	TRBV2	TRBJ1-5	TGTGCCAGCAGTGAGGGGGGTAGGCAGCCCCAGCATTTT	CASSEGGRQPQHF
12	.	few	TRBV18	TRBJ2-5	TGTGCCAGCTCACCAATCGGGGAGACCCAGTACTTC	CASSPIGETQYF
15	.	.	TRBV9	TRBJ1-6	TGTGCCAGCAGCCCCCCGGGTAACTATAATTCACCCCTCCACTTT	CASSPPGNYNSPLHF